The 9 T cell receptor beta chains reported below all come from one sample, sequenced in a study of blood T cell repertoires in COVID-19. The data were produced by immunoSEQ multiplex PCR, yet TCRdb's version contains in-frame clones alone and is incomplete. The sample yields 150,000 to 200,000 clones, approximately 80% seen once. Input material: peripheral blood. These receptors were obtained from a woman over 75 with acute or convalescent COVID-19.

CDR3 in amino acids: CASSIGDRIANEKLFF. The CDR3 nucleotides are TGTGCCAGTAGTATAGGAGACAGGATTGCTAATGAAAAACTGTTTTTT. The chain recombines TRBV19 with TRBJ1-4; D might be TRBD1 (6 bases). CDR3 length equals 16 residues. The V and J ends lost 1 base and 3 bases respectively, with 12 bases between them. Germline loops: CDR1 LNHDA, CDR2 SQIVND (reference sequence).

The V call is TRBV27, the J call TRBJ2-7, with TRBD2 matching over 11 bases. The germline CDR1 and CDR2 sequences are MNHEY and SMNVEV (reference sequence). J gave up 3 bases and V 4 bases, and 17 bases lay outside the gene matches. The CDR3 is 19 amino acids. The CDR3 DNA reads TGTGCCAGCAGTTCTGAATGGGTCCGACTAGCGGGACCCAGCTACGAGCAGTACTTC. It is translated as CASSSEWVRLAGPSYEQYF.

This clone has just one count. The V call is TRBV28, the J call TRBJ2-1; 9 bases align to TRBD2. Losses at the gene ends were 4 bases for V and 4 bases for J; bases not matched to a gene: 2. This CDR3 is 14 amino acids long. CDR1 and CDR2 from the germline V gene are MDHEN and SYDVKM. The CDR3 spells CASSSSGKYNEQFF. Written as DNA, the CDR3 is TGTGCCAGCAGTTCTAGCGGGAAGTACAATGAGCAGTTCTTC.

J is TRBJ2-3 and V is TRBV9, with 10 positions matching TRBD1. Trimming took 5 bases from V and 3 from J; bases not matched to a gene: 3. The V gene's germline CDR1 is SGDLS and CDR2 YYNGEE. CDR3 length: 14 residues. The DNA for the CDR3 is TGTGCCAGCAGTCGGGACAGGGGTACAGATACGCAGTATTTT. Its protein product is CASSRDRGTDTQYF.

The V gene is TRBV19, the J gene TRBJ1-4; D remains unclear. Between the trimmed V and J ends, which lost 5 bases and 4 bases, there was a span of 5 bases. CDR3 length: 12 residues. The V gene's germline CDR1 is LNHDA and CDR2 SQIVND (reference sequence). The CDR3: CASSVLNEKLFF. The CDR3 DNA follows: TGTGCCAGTAGTGTCCTTAATGAAAAACTGTTTTTT.

The rearrangement joins TRBV4-1 to TRBJ2-5; the D is unclear. Trimming removed 1 base from V and 5 bases from J, with 8 bases in between. In germline, CDR1 is MGHRA, CDR2 YSYEKL. The CDR3 runs 13 residues. The CDR3 bases are TGCGCCAGCAGCCAAGCCGCCCAGGAGACCCAGTACTTC. Translation: CASSQAAQETQYF.

This rearrangement joins TRBV4-1 to TRBJ2-7, with TRBD2 matching over 9 bases. Germline V gene lookup returns CDR1 MGHRA and CDR2 YSYEKL. CDR3 length equals 13 residues. With V trimmed by 4 bases and J by 7 bases, 5 bases remained unmatched. The CDR3 protein is CASSRAGGREQYF. The CDR3 DNA is TGCGCCAGCAGCCGAGCGGGAGGACGAGAGCAGTACTTC.

The V call is TRBV6-5, the J call TRBJ2-5; weak D call: TRBD2 (6 bases). The V and J ends lost 5 bases and 2 bases respectively, with 12 bases between them. This CDR3 contains 14 residues. Germline-derived CDR1 and CDR2 are MNHEY and SVGAGI. The CDR3 bases are TGTGCCAGCAGTATGGGGGACTCGCAAGAGACCCAGTACTTC. Amino acid sequence: CASSMGDSQETQYF.

V and J are TRBV28 and TRBJ2-7, with D possibly TRBD1 on 6 matching bases. Germline CDR1 reads MDHEN; CDR2 reads SYDVKM. V was shortened by 1 base and J by 2 bases, with 9 bases between the two germline ends. This CDR3 has 14 residues. The CDR3 region is CASSLFGGPYEQYF. The DNA of the CDR3 is TGTGCCAGCAGTTTATTTGGGGGCCCCTACGAGCAGTACTTC.